Following are 25 T cell receptor beta chains from one sample sequenced in a study of vaccination and CD4 T cells after COVID-19. Treatment reported: roughly nine-day PBMC culture with coronavirus spike peptide pools or control peptides (ViraFEST assay). These TCRs are of unknown antigen specificity. Scientists ran DNA taken from cultured CD4+ T cells through the Oncomine TCR Beta short-read assay for sequencing. TCRdb fed the PCR reads into MiXCR, producing one record per CDR3 protein. The repertoire has approximately 18,000 distinct CDR3 sequences, more than 55% of them found once; the top ten carry 8% to 9.5%. The sample taken for sequencing was CD4+ T cells from blood, cultured in vitro. These TCRs come from a human donor who had recovered from COVID-19.

The chain links TRBV20-1 to TRBJ2-1, with D perhaps assigned TRBD1 or TRBD2 (5 bases each). From germline, CDR1 is DFQATT and CDR2 SNEGSKA (reference sequence). The CDR3 extends over 11 amino acids. The V and J ends lost 3 bases and 12 bases respectively, with 12 bases between them. Here the CDR3 DNA reads TGCAGTGCTAGTGGGGGTCTGATGCAGTTCTTC. This encodes CSASGGLMQFF.

The sample holds a few counts of this clonotype. J is TRBJ1-5 and V is TRBV7-3; D not certain. Germline V lookup: CDR1 SGHTA, CDR2 FQGTGA. CDR3 size: 14 residues. V was pared by 5 bases and J by 2 bases, with 10 bases between. The CDR3 is CASSPQRRNQPQHF. DNA for the CDR3: TGTGCCAGCAGCCCGCAGAGGCGCAATCAGCCCCAGCATTTT.

V gene TRBV19 combines with J gene TRBJ1-6; D gene unclear. Germline V gives CDR1 LNHDA, CDR2 SQIVND (reference sequence). V was pared by 8 bases and J by 0 bases, with 11 bases between. The CDR3 sequence is 15 residues long. The CDR3 DNA follows: TGTGCCAGTTGTGGAGCGAGCTCCTATAATTCACCCCTCCACTTT. Translated: CASCGASSYNSPLHF.

V usage is TRBV7-9 and J usage is TRBJ2-5; D remains ambiguous. The CDR3 sequence is 12 residues long. Germline loops: CDR1 SEHNR, CDR2 FQNEAQ (reference sequence). V was pared by 4 bases and J by 1 base, with 4 bases between. In nucleotides, the CDR3 is TGTGCCAGCAGCTGGGGCCAAGAGACCCAGTACTTC. Protein: CASSWGQETQYF.

V is TRBV6-1 and J is TRBJ1-2; D gene unclear. The V gene lost 8 bases and the J gene lost 3 bases, with 13 bases spanning the gap. Germline V lookup: CDR1 MNHNS, CDR2 SASEGT. The CDR3 length is 13 residues. The chain's CDR3 is CASRADTYYGYTF. DNA of the CDR3: TGTGCCAGCCGGGCCGACACTTACTATGGCTACACCTTC.

V gene TRBV24-1 combines with J gene TRBJ1-5, with 8 bases that match TRBD1. The CDR3 is 19 amino acids. J lost 0 bases, V lost 2 bases, and 11 bases had no gene match. Germline V gives CDR1 KGHDR, CDR2 SFDVKD. CDR3 loop: CATSDSSGTGVISNQPQHF. The CDR3, as DNA: TGTGCCACCAGTGATTCTTCCGGGACAGGAGTTATTAGCAATCAGCCCCAGCATTTT.

Worth noting for this clonotype: No DNA is shown, since the ends of the CDR3 on it are uncertain; the CDR3 is the one TCRdb lists. The rearrangement links TRBV6-5 to TRBJ1-1. Germline V gene data show CDR1 as MNHEY and CDR2 as SVGAGI. The CDR3 length is 15 residues, termini included. The CDR3 here is CASSSSGPFSTEAFF.

This clonotype has more than one count but fewer than ten. V usage is TRBV10-3 and J usage is TRBJ2-3, with 7 bases identical to TRBD1. This CDR3 has 15 residues. V was clipped by 4 bases and J by 1 base; unmatched bases: 5. Germline CDR1 ENHRY, CDR2 SYGVKD. The CDR3 protein is CAISALGQGTDTQYF. The CDR3 DNA sequence: TGTGCCATCAGTGCCCTCGGACAGGGCACAGATACGCAGTATTTT.

The V call is TRBV15, the J call TRBJ2-5; perhaps TRBD1 as D (6 bases). The CDR3 loop spans 14 amino acids. Trimming removed 0 bases from V and 6 bases from J, with 11 bases in between. Germline V gene sequence: CDR1 LNHNV, CDR2 YYDKDF (reference sequence). CDR3 loop: CATSRDQGRQTQYF. The CDR3 DNA reads TGTGCCACCAGCAGAGACCAGGGGCGACAGACCCAGTACTTC.

This chain joins TRBV28 and TRBJ2-2; D possibly corresponds to TRBD1 (5 bases). The CDR3 is 14 amino acids. Germline CDR1 is MDHEN and CDR2 is SYDVKM. V lost 3 bases and J 1 base, leaving 6 bases between the germline ends. The CDR3 here is CASSFGQNTGELFF. The CDR3 bases are TGTGCCAGCAGTTTTGGACAGAACACCGGGGAGCTGTTTTTT.

V is TRBV5-4 and J is TRBJ2-7; D perhaps matches TRBD1 (6 bases). Trimming cost V 4 bases and J 5 bases, with 19 bases left between them. CDR1 SGHNT and CDR2 YYREEE come from the germline V gene (reference sequence). The CDR3 totals 15 residues. CDR3 sequence (DNA): TGTGCCAGCAGCCCCACAACAGGGTATCCTAACGAGCAGTACTTC. This gives the protein CASSPTTGYPNEQYF.

V gene TRBV2 combines with J gene TRBJ1-3; D remains unclear. The V and J ends lost 4 bases and 4 bases respectively, with 14 bases between them. Germline V lookup: CDR1 SNHLY, CDR2 FYNNEI. The CDR3 is 15 residues long. Here the CDR3 DNA reads TGTGCCAGCAGTGTAACGTTGGGCTCAGGAAACACCATATATTTT. This translates into CASSVTLGSGNTIYF.

This clonotype was found once. V and J are TRBV20-1 and TRBJ2-7; a weak D match, TRBD1 (6 bases). The germline CDR1 and CDR2 sequences are DFQATT and SNEGSKA (reference sequence). The CDR3 contains 12 residues. Trimming shortened V by 7 bases and J by 2 bases, and 12 bases separated the two germline ends. CDR3 sequence (DNA): TGCAGTGGGGCAGGGGAAACCTACGAGCAGTACTTC. Its protein is CSGAGETYEQYF.

The V call is TRBV11-1, the J call TRBJ2-1, with no clear D. Per the germline V gene, CDR1 is SGHAT and CDR2 is FQDESV (reference sequence). The CDR3 is 14 residues long. V was cut by 7 bases and J by 0 bases, with 10 bases left in between. DNA of the CDR3: TGTGCCAGCACGGACCTCAGCTCCTACAATGAGCAGTTCTTC. Translated, it gives CASTDLSSYNEQFF.

V gene TRBV19 combines with J gene TRBJ2-7, with TRBD2 matching over 8 bases. Unmatched junction bases numbered 11, after V lost 7 bases and J lost 6 bases. The CDR3 totals 14 residues. Germline CDR1 and CDR2: LNHDA and SQIVND (reference sequence). The CDR3 sequence is CASNPEAGVGEQYF. CDR3 in DNA: TGTGCCAGTAATCCCGAAGCGGGAGTTGGCGAGCAGTACTTC. The full variable domain, completed using reference TRBV19 and TRBJ2-7, is DGGITQSPKYLFRKEGQNVTLSCEQNLNHDAMYWYRQDPGQGLRLIYYSQIVNDFQKGDIAEGYSVSREKKESFPLTVTSAQKNPTAFYLCASNPEAGVGEQYFGPGTRLTVT.

The chain carries TRBV7-9 and TRBJ2-1, with TRBD2 matching over 10 bases. CDR3 size: 14 residues. The germline V gene has CDR1 SEHNR and CDR2 FQNEAQ (reference sequence). With 6 bases clipped from V and 6 bases from J, the junction kept 5 bases outside the gene matches. The CDR3 is CASSSGLATNEQFF. For the CDR3, the DNA is TGTGCCAGCAGTTCGGGACTAGCGACCAATGAGCAGTTCTTC. Supplemented by reference TRBV7-9 and TRBJ2-1, the full variable domain reads DTGVSQNPRHKITKRGQNVTFRCDPISEHNRLYWYRQTLGQGPEFLTYFQNEAQLEKSRLLSDRFSAERPKGSFSTLEIQRTEQGDSAMYLCASSSGLATNEQFFGPGTRLTVL.

This rearrangement joins TRBV12-3 or TRBV12-4 to TRBJ1-5; the D is unclear. Deletions cut 2 bases from V and 0 bases from J, with 5 bases between. This CDR3 has 14 amino acids. The CDR3 DNA reads TGTGCCAGCAGTTTACAGTATAGCAATCAGCCCCAGCATTTT. Its translation is CASSLQYSNQPQHF.

In DNA form, the CDR3 reads TGTGCCAGCAACCGGGGCCCCGGGGAGCTGTTTTTT. This encodes CASNRGPGELFF. The chain joins TRBV5-3 to TRBJ2-2; either TRBD1 or TRBD2 may supply D (5 bases each). TRBV5-3 is classed as an ORF, of uncertain function. Trimming left V 8 bases short and J 6 bases short, with 11 bases between. The CDR3 runs 12 residues.

V is TRBV2 and J is TRBJ1-1; TRBD1 matches 7 bases. Germline V lookup: CDR1 SNHLY, CDR2 FYNNEI. V trimming: 7 bases; J trimming: 4 bases; junction bases outside the gene matches: 15. This CDR3 contains 16 residues. The CDR3 nucleotides are TGTGCCAGCACCAGAACGCGACAGGGACCGAGCACTGAAGCTTTCTTT. Amino acids: CASTRTRQGPSTEAFF.

This clonotype has only a few counts. This chain joins TRBV2 and TRBJ1-6; 9 bases line up with TRBD1. This CDR3 has 13 residues. CDR1 is SNHLY and CDR2 is FYNNEI in the germline V gene. With 4 bases clipped from V and 9 bases from J, the junction kept 1 base outside the gene matches. The chain's CDR3 is CASSGQGGSPLHF. The CDR3 nucleotides read TGTGCCAGCAGTGGACAGGGGGGTTCACCCCTCCACTTT.

The V call is TRBV10-3, the J call TRBJ2-1, with 10 bases that match TRBD2. Per germline, CDR1 ENHRY and CDR2 SYGVKD. J lost 5 bases, V lost 5 bases, and 0 bases had no gene match. The CDR3 loop spans 13 amino acids. CDR3 sequence reads: CAISLAGDNEQFF. In DNA, the CDR3 is TGTGCCATCAGTCTAGCGGGAGACAATGAGCAGTTCTTC.

The chain recombines TRBV10-2 with TRBJ1-1, with D possibly matching TRBD1 (5 bases). Trimming left V 5 bases short and J 4 bases short, with 17 bases between. CDR3 size: 15 residues. CDR1 and CDR2 from the germline V gene are WSHSY and SAAADI. The DNA for the CDR3 is TGCGCCAGCAGTTCAGAGGCCCAGGGTGGCACTGAAGCTTTCTTT. Encoded protein: CASSSEAQGGTEAFF.

V is TRBV10-3 and J is TRBJ1-1; D remains ambiguous. This CDR3 has 15 residues. The ends were cut back, 6 bases at V and 0 bases at J, with 14 bases in the middle. Germline V gene sequence: CDR1 ENHRY, CDR2 SYGVKD. For the CDR3, the DNA is TGTGCCATCAGCGAAATGACGGGAATGAACACTGAAGCTTTCTTT. Residues: CAISEMTGMNTEAFF.

There are a few counts of this clonotype. The V and J genes are TRBV20-1 and TRBJ2-3, with D possibly matching TRBD2 (6 bases). V lost 5 bases and J 3 bases, leaving 15 bases between the germline ends. This CDR3 contains 14 residues. The germline V gene encodes CDR1 DFQATT and CDR2 SNEGSKA (reference sequence). CDR3 region: CSAPNLGGTDTQYF. As DNA, the CDR3 is TGCAGTGCTCCTAACTTAGGAGGGACAGATACGCAGTATTTT.

The V gene is TRBV15, the J gene TRBJ2-5; either TRBD1 or TRBD2 may supply D (5 bases each). V lost 9 bases and J 5 bases, leaving 19 bases between the germline ends. CDR1 and CDR2 from the germline V gene are LNHNV and YYDKDF (reference sequence). The CDR3 length is 14 residues. The CDR3 region is CATGPERPRETQYF. CDR3 in DNA: TGTGCCACGGGACCTGAGCGACCCCGTGAGACCCAGTACTTC.